What follows is one T cell receptor (beta chain) and its context. Its antigen is currently unknown. These data come from a study of CD8 T cells in ankylosing spondylitis. Regarding the study as a whole: Earlier reports found some motif variants in synovial fluid and blood in reactive arthritis. Within ankylosing spondylitis blood, a TCR beta motif made up of seven to nine highly homologous variants appeared to be characteristic. Disease-linked clones, CD8+, were relatively rare in peripheral blood. According to the report, clones linked to the disease were significantly enriched in matched synovial fluid samples taken from ankylosing spondylitis patients.

The germline V and J ends were trimmed by 7 bases and 6 bases, with 15 bases remaining between them. The CDR3 covers 14 residues. MiXCR, applied by TCRdb to the 5' RACE reads, yields one record per CDR3 protein. The sample yields about 360,000 distinct CDR3 sequences, 20% seen once. The sequencing input was blood, either unsorted or a sorted T cell fraction (not recorded which). The V and J genes are TRBV12-3 or TRBV12-4 and TRBJ2-2; tentative D call: TRBD1 (5 bases). The clonotype comes from a male donor with ankylosing spondylitis or in good health (not recorded which). The CDR3 loop is CASTHRTVPGELFF. CDR3 nucleotides: TGTGCCAGCACCCACAGGACGGTCCCCGGGGAGCTGTTTTTT.